This T cell receptor (beta chain) appears in the sequencing data of a study of blood T cell repertoires in COVID-19. Background on the study: Samples taken during acute and convalescent COVID-19 were collected in the United States, Italy and Spain. Sample material is recorded as cDNA or gDNA derived from T cells, B-cell-depleted T cells, or PBMCs.

Per the original methods: Amplification with reference gene primers provided the estimates of nucleated cell counts. Sequencing used immunoSEQ multiplex PCR; TCRdb keeps in-frame clones, though not all of them. Clone size and the V and J calls come from that table; the DNA yielded D and trimming. The sample yields more than 95,000 clones, roughly 87% seen once. This clone was seen just once. The CDR3 loop spans 15 amino acids. Germline V gene data show CDR1 as MDHEN and CDR2 as SYDVKM. J was trimmed by 4 bases and V by 3 bases; bases with no gene match: 7. The V call is TRBV28, the J call TRBJ1-2; 8 bases align to TRBD1. The specimen was peripheral blood. The TCR comes from a human donor in a cohort sampled during active COVID-19. The CDR3, as DNA: TGTGCCAGCAGTTTTGAGGACAGGGAGGTCTATGGCTACACCTTC. This codes for CASSFEDREVYGYTF.